This is a list of T cell receptor beta chains from one sample in a study of blood T cells in healthy people across ages. TCRdb ran MiXCR on the 5' RACE reads and lists one entry per CDR3 protein. The sample holds 1.5 million to 2 million distinct CDR3 sequences, about two fifths seen once. The sample taken for sequencing was blood. Source of these receptors: a human donor in good health. Each CDR3 is given with its conserved first and last residue. D genes are given only for firm matches. Not all rows give a size; the values are once, few, many and, for expanded clones, a class.

-	TRBJ2-1	-	TRBV20-1	CSARVEPSSYNEQFF	TGCAGTGCTAGAGTCGAGCCCAGCTCCTACAATGAGCAGTTCTTC
-	TRBJ1-5	-	TRBV4-2	CASSQDLVGRTYQPQHF	TGTGCCAGCAGCCAAGATCTTGTGGGACGGACCTATCAGCCCCAGCATTTT
-	TRBJ2-7	many	TRBV6-5	CASSFDLSYEQYF	TGTGCCAGCAGTTTTGACCTCTCCTACGAGCAGTACTTC
TRBD2	TRBJ2-3	few	TRBV10-3	CAISEPRLAGSADTQYF	TGTGCCATCAGTGAGCCCAGACTAGCGGGGTCCGCAGATACGCAGTATTTT
-	TRBJ2-5	-	TRBV5-1	CASSLGVTSYQETQYF	TGCGCCAGCAGCTTGGGGGTCACCTCTTACCAAGAGACCCAGTACTTC
TRBD1	TRBJ1-2	-	TRBV7-9	CASSSGQGAFYGYTF	TGTGCCAGCAGCTCTGGACAGGGTGCCTTCTATGGCTACACCTTC
-	TRBJ2-4	few	TRBV6-2/TRBV6-3	CASRAVGGGNIQYF	TGTGCCAGCAGAGCGGTCGGGGGTGGGAACATTCAGTACTTC
-	TRBJ1-1	-	TRBV20-1	CSARRRGGRGTEAFF	TGCAGTGCCAGACGACGGGGGGGCAGAGGCACTGAAGCTTTCTTT
TRBD1	TRBJ2-7	few	TRBV28	CASSYPGTGDTLSYEQYF	TGTGCCAGCAGTTATCCCGGGACAGGGGATACATTATCCTACGAGCAGTACTTC
-	TRBJ2-3	-	TRBV29-1	CGVGPPDTQYF	TGCGGCGTTGGTCCCCCAGATACGCAGTATTTT